This T cell receptor beta chain derives from a study of T cells in Graves' hyperthyroidism and ophthalmopathy. A sample of blood taken at first hyperthyroidism diagnosis preceded any ophthalmopathy symptoms. It was 10 ml of fresh peripheral blood that supplied the PBMCs. RNA transcripts provided the source from which TCR beta CDR3 regions were amplified. First-round RT-PCR targeting the TCR CDR3 was performed with the HTBI primer set. Via MiXCR, TCRdb re-called the multiplex PCR reads, giving one row per CDR3 protein. The profile shows nearly 600,000 distinct CDR3 sequences, roughly 14% of them singletons. This clonotype was counted many times. CDR3 length: 14 amino acids. Germline values: CDR1 SGDLS, CDR2 YYNGEE. V dropped 0 bases and J dropped 3 bases, with 10 bases sitting between them.

The rearrangement joins TRBV9 to TRBJ2-7; tentatively, D is TRBD1 (5 bases). This clonotype originated in a woman aged 25 to 39 with Graves' hyperthyroidism that later progressed to Graves' ophthalmopathy. Sequenced sample: blood. The DNA for the CDR3 is TGTGCCAGCAGCGTAGAGGGGTCTGTCTACGAGCAGTACTTC. Its translation: CASSVEGSVYEQYF.